This T cell receptor beta chain emerged from a study of T-cell memory formation after mild COVID-19. Whole-study context: TCR clusters were mostly donor specific.

About this clonotype itself: Its antigen remains unknown.

Study findings and constraints: Largely, contracting CD4+ clones fell within CM and EM, and contracting CD8+ clones within EMRA. Pre-infection memory showed some responding clones, and this suggested that cross-reactive memory joined.

With constant-segment primers, 5'RACE yielded cDNA libraries of TCR alpha and TCR beta that carried sample barcodes and UMIs. MiXCR was run by TCRdb on the 5' RACE reads, yielding one entry per CDR3 protein. The data show fewer than 110,000 distinct CDR3 sequences, roughly 14% seen once. V was pared by 8 bases and J by 7 bases, with 23 bases between. Per germline, CDR1 LNHNV and CDR2 YYDKDF (reference sequence). The CDR3 length is 15 residues. The sequence was collected from a man aged 18-30 years who had mild COVID-19 (a few samples of this study predate the infection). Cell type and time point are not known. The chain recombines TRBV15 with TRBJ1-1, with a possible D match to TRBD1 (6 bases). The sequenced sample consisted of PBMCs or a T cell subset sorted from them (not recorded which). DNA for the CDR3: TGTGCCACCGAGGGGCCCAGGGGCGGCCGGAATGAAGCTTTCTTT. The encoded protein is CATEGPRGGRNEAFF.